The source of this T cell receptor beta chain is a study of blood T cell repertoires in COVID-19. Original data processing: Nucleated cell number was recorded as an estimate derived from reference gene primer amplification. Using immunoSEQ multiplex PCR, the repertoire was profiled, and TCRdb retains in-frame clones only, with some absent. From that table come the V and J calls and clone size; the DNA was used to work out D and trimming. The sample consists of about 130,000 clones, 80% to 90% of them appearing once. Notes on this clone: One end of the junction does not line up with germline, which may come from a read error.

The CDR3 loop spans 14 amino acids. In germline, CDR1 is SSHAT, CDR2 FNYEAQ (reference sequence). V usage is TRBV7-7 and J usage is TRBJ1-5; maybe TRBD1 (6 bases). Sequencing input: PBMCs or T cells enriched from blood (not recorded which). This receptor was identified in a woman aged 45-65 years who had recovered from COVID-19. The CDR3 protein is CASSPRQGNQPQHF. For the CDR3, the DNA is TGTGCTAGCAGCCCCCGACAGGGCAATCAGCCCCAGCATTTT.